The 5 T cell receptor beta chains reported below all come from one sample, sequenced in a study of breast tumors, draining lymph nodes, adjacent tissues. TCRdb reprocessed the multiplex PCR reads via MiXCR and lists one record per CDR3 protein. The data contain 100,000 to 150,000 distinct CDR3 sequences, about a fifth of them singletons. Breast cancer patients provided tissue from their axillary draining lymph nodes. Sequences were obtained from axillary lymph node tissue. The receptors come from a female donor with breast cancer. Some clones in this sample may be carry-over from other donors' samples.

This clonotype was counted ten times or more. The CDR3, as DNA: TGCAGCGCAATTAGGGATGCACAAGAGACCCAGTACTTC. Its protein product is CSAIRDAQETQYF. V gene TRBV29-1 combines with J gene TRBJ2-5; no clear D gene. V lost 7 bases and J 2 bases, leaving 14 bases between the germline ends. Germline V gene lookup returns CDR1 SQVTM and CDR2 ANQGSEA. This CDR3 has 13 amino acids.

A few counts support this clonotype. This chain links TRBV30 with TRBJ1-2, with D perhaps matching TRBD1 (6 bases). The CDR3 runs to 15 residues. Trimming left V 0 bases short and J 7 bases short, with 18 bases between. Per the germline V gene, CDR1 is GTSNPN and CDR2 is SVGIG (reference sequence). The CDR3 bases are TGTGCCTGGAGTGTCGGGGGGGGCGCGGGGCTTGGCTACACCTTC. It translates to CAWSVGGGAGLGYTF.

This clonotype was counted at least ten times. The J gene is TRBJ2-7, the V gene TRBV6-1, with 10 bases matching TRBD2. CDR1 is MNHNS and CDR2 is SASEGT in the germline V gene. The CDR3 has 14 amino acids. V was pared by 7 bases and J by 2 bases, with 5 bases of the junction left unmatched. CDR3 coding DNA: TGTGCCAGCACCGGACTAGCGGAGGCCTACGAGCAGTACTTC. Residues: CASTGLAEAYEQYF.

This clonotype was found many times. The chain recombines TRBV11-1 with TRBJ2-3; 7 positions agree with TRBD1. From germline, CDR1 is SGHAT and CDR2 FQDESV (reference sequence). The CDR3 contains 15 residues. The J segment lost 3 bases and the V segment lost 4 bases, leaving 7 bases of the junction unmatched. The CDR3, as DNA: TGTGCCAGCAGCTCGAGGATCAGGGGGACAGATACGCAGTATTTT. This encodes CASSSRIRGTDTQYF.

This clonotype has a count of ten or more. This chain links TRBV2 with TRBJ2-1, with 11 bases aligning to TRBD2. Germline CDR1 reads SNHLY; CDR2 reads FYNNEI. The trim removed 4 bases at V and 8 bases at J, leaving 1 base unmatched. The CDR3 runs 13 residues. The CDR3 DNA is TGTGCCAGCAGTGGACTAGCGGGATATGAGCAGTTCTTC. As protein: CASSGLAGYEQFF.